The 12 T cell receptor beta chains reported below all come from one sample, sequenced in a study of cytomegalovirus exposure and HLA in healthy donors. A multiplex PCR was run with 60 Vbeta primers and 13 Jbeta primers. Repertoires were generated with immunoSEQ multiplex PCR, while TCRdb's copy carries only in-frame clones and drops some. The sample consists of under 250,000 clones, 65% to 85% of them appearing once. The sample comprised PBMCs. These receptors all come from a man in his fifties in good health and CMV-seronegative.

V and J are TRBV11-2 and TRBJ2-7, with 7 positions matching TRBD2. This CDR3 has 12 residues. Unmatched junction bases numbered 5, after V lost 8 bases and J lost 4 bases. Germline V gene lookup returns CDR1 SGHAT and CDR2 FQNNGV. CDR3 sequence: CASGAGAYEQYF. The CDR3 DNA is TGTGCCAGCGGGGCGGGAGCGTACGAGCAGTACTTC. Looking up the rest from reference TRBV11-2 and TRBJ2-7 gives the full variable domain: EAGVAQSPRYKIIEKRQSVAFWCNPISGHATLYWYQQILGQGPKLLIQFQNNGVVDDSQLPKDRFSAERLKGVDSTLKIQPAKLEDSAVYLCASGAGAYEQYFGPGTRLTVT.

The rearrangement joins TRBV9 to TRBJ2-2, with D possibly matching TRBD2 (5 bases). Looked up from germline, CDR1 is SGDLS and CDR2 is YYNGEE. The CDR3 has 14 residues. Trimming shortened V by 5 bases and J by 4 bases, and 12 bases separated the two germline ends. CDR3 amino acids: CASSLTGSTGELFF. The CDR3 region has the DNA TGTGCCAGCAGTTTAACTGGGAGCACCGGGGAGCTGTTTTTT.

As to this clone: Relative to the germline gene, one junction end is altered; a read error may explain this. The J gene is TRBJ2-7, the V gene TRBV6-5; 7 bases are shared with TRBD1. The CDR3 consists of 15 residues. Per germline, CDR1 MNHEY and CDR2 SVGAGI. The CDR3 bases are TGTGCCAGCAGCACAGACAGGGACCCCACTTACGGGCAGTACTTC. As protein: CASSTDRDPTYGQYF.

J is TRBJ2-7 and V is TRBV11-3, with D possibly being TRBD1 (6 bases). The CDR3 consists of 14 residues. Germline-derived CDR1 and CDR2 are SGHNT and YENEEA. Trimming removed 5 bases from V and 6 bases from J, with 17 bases in between. CDR3 in DNA: TGTGCCAGCAGCCCAGGACAGACGTCCACCGAGCAGTACTTC. It codes for CASSPGQTSTEQYF.

V gene TRBV6-6 combines with J gene TRBJ1-2; D unresolved. The germline V gene encodes CDR1 MNHNY and CDR2 SVGAGI (reference sequence). This CDR3 comprises 14 residues. The germline V and J ends were trimmed by 6 bases and 2 bases, with 13 bases remaining between them. The CDR3 region is CASSFGRRNYGYTF. The CDR3 region has the DNA TGTGCCAGCAGCTTTGGGAGAAGGAACTATGGCTACACCTTC.

This clone came up a few times. This chain connects TRBV5-1 to TRBJ2-3, with TRBD1 matching over 8 bases. Losses at the gene ends were 3 bases for V and 0 bases for J; bases not matched to a gene: 6. The CDR3 spans 16 residues. Per germline, CDR1 SGHRS and CDR2 YFSETQ. The CDR3 nucleotides are TGCGCCAGCAGCTCTCAGGGGGCGGATAGCACAGATACGCAGTATTTT. Translating gives CASSSQGADSTDTQYF.

The chain couples TRBV28 to TRBJ2-5; D not resolved. Germline CDR1 MDHEN, CDR2 SYDVKM. V was clipped by 3 bases and J by 7 bases, with 12 bases between them. This CDR3 has 13 amino acids. Written as DNA, the CDR3 is TGTGCCAGCAGTTTGTATACTGGTAGGACCCAGTACTTC. Amino acids: CASSLYTGRTQYF. The complete variable domain, with remaining parts taken from reference TRBV28 and TRBJ2-5, reads DVKVTQSSRYLVKRTGEKVFLECVQDMDHENMFWYRQDPGLGLRLIYFSYDVKMKEKGDIPEGYSVSREKKERFSLILESASTNQTSMYLCASSLYTGRTQYFGPGTRLLVL.

The chain has TRBV7-9 and TRBJ2-3; D call uncertain. CDR3 length: 12 amino acids. Per germline, CDR1 SEHNR and CDR2 FQNEAQ (reference sequence). V was shortened by 6 bases and J by 6 bases, with 10 bases between the two germline ends. CDR3 coding DNA: TGTGCCAGCAGGTCCATTGCGGATACGCAGTATTTT. Protein: CASRSIADTQYF.

The rearrangement links TRBV18 to TRBJ1-1; possible D gene TRBD1, 6 bases. V lost 5 bases and J lost 6, with 16 bases in between. Germline V CDR1 and CDR2: KGHSH, LQKENI. This CDR3 region has 14 residues. CDR3 DNA sequence: TGTGCCAGCTCAGCCCTACAGGGCAACCCTGAAGCTTTCTTT. Its protein product is CASSALQGNPEAFF.

The chain is built from TRBV7-9 and TRBJ2-7, with TRBD2 matching over 7 bases. The CDR3 consists of 15 residues. Germline V gene sequence: CDR1 SEHNR, CDR2 FQNEAQ (reference sequence). The ends lost 0 bases at V and 2 bases at J; junction bases unmatched: 4. The CDR3 loop is CASSLASGTTYEQYF. The CDR3 DNA sequence: TGTGCCAGCAGCTTAGCATCCGGGACTACCTACGAGCAGTACTTC.

The V call is TRBV19, the J call TRBJ1-5; possible D gene TRBD1, 5 bases. Trimming shortened V by 9 bases and J by 2 bases, and 17 bases separated the two germline ends. CDR1 is LNHDA and CDR2 is SQIVND in the germline V gene (reference sequence). This CDR3 region has 15 residues. Written as DNA, the CDR3 is TGTGCCAGCCTCGCCCTGGGGGGAGGCAATCAGCCCCAGCATTTT. Encoded protein: CASLALGGGNQPQHF. The whole variable domain, filled in from reference TRBV19 and TRBJ1-5, reads DGGITQSPKYLFRKEGQNVTLSCEQNLNHDAMYWYRQDPGQGLRLIYYSQIVNDFQKGDIAEGYSVSREKKESFPLTVTSAQKNPTAFYLCASLALGGGNQPQHFGDGTRLSIL.

This clone has just a few counts. The DNA of the CDR3 is TGTGCCAGCAGTCGGGGACATCCGAACACCGGGGAGCTGTTTTTT. Its translation: CASSRGHPNTGELFF. The chain is built from TRBV6-5 and TRBJ2-2; possible D gene TRBD1, 6 bases. Trimming removed 5 bases from V and 0 bases from J, with 10 bases in between. Per the germline V gene, CDR1 is MNHEY and CDR2 is SVGAGI. CDR3 length: 15 residues.